A selection of T cell receptor beta chains follows, all from one sample in a study of T cells after yellow fever vaccination. TCRdb reprocessed the 5' RACE reads with MiXCR, giving one entry per CDR3 protein. The sample shows around 350,000 distinct CDR3 sequences, 9.5% to 13% of them seen only once. Sequenced material: PBMCs, taken on the day of the first yellow fever vaccination. Receptor source: a man younger than 35 who received the YFV17D yellow fever vaccine. The CDR3 runs from the conserved cysteine through the conserved F or W.

J	V	CDR3
TRBJ2-7	TRBV6-2/TRBV6-3	CASSSSHVEQYF
TRBJ2-1	TRBV20-1	CSARDGLAEQFF
TRBJ2-1	TRBV9	CASSVAGTGIHEQFF
TRBJ2-2	TRBV3-1	CASSQRLGTTPGELFF
TRBJ1-2	TRBV28	CASSLFSYGYTF
TRBJ1-2	TRBV9	CASSETGAGGSYGYTF
TRBJ1-2	TRBV27	CASSLGGGTNYGYTF
TRBJ2-1	TRBV18	CASSPTGRQANEQFF
TRBJ2-3	TRBV29-1	CSVEDPGTDTQYF
TRBJ1-2	TRBV27	CASRPRGPPHGYTF
TRBJ2-1	TRBV7-2	CASSLSGAGTGTRKQFF
TRBJ1-5	TRBV18	CASSPAGEVVGNQPQHF
TRBJ2-4	TRBV3-1	CASSTSRTGTKNIQYF
TRBJ1-1	TRBV4-1	CASSQDLGRRNTEAFF
TRBJ1-6	TRBV7-9	CASSLREEAYASPLHF
TRBJ2-5	TRBV11-2	CASSLRPPGQETQYF
TRBJ2-5	TRBV9	CASSPRSSSGGAETQYF
TRBJ2-5	TRBV5-1	CASSEIGGETQYF
TRBJ2-6	TRBV4-1	CASSQDPGGANVLTF
TRBJ2-3	TRBV4-3	CASSQDTRRRDDTQYF
TRBJ2-7	TRBV6-2/TRBV6-3	CASTPGTGEYAYEQYF
TRBJ2-2	TRBV12-5	CASGLAGTSGVTGELFF
TRBJ2-7	TRBV7-6	CASSAGTGFSYEQYF
TRBJ2-3	TRBV20-1	CSASQNRWGGTDTQYF
TRBJ1-6	TRBV20-1	CSAPSGASYNSPLHF
TRBJ2-5	TRBV7-2	CASSLWGAGGETQYF
TRBJ2-1	TRBV6-1	CASSNRRRSYNEQFF
TRBJ1-4	TRBV6-5	CASSYLPLGKLFF
TRBJ2-6	TRBV7-3	CASSLQGAGYGANVLTF
TRBJ1-5	TRBV12-3/TRBV12-4	CASTDRGYGNQPQHF
TRBJ2-3	TRBV18	CASSPRGATDTQYF
TRBJ2-5	TRBV9	CASSASGGQQETQYF
TRBJ2-1	TRBV12-5	CASGNTQGENYNEQFF
TRBJ1-4	TRBV7-9	CASSPRQATRGEKLFF